One and the same sample provided the 8 T cell receptor beta chains below, sequenced in a study of T-cell memory formation after mild COVID-19. Via MiXCR, TCRdb re-called the 5' RACE reads, giving one row per CDR3 protein. The sample yields approximately 290,000 distinct CDR3 sequences, roughly a fifth seen once. The sequencing sample was made of PBMCs or a T cell subset sorted from them (not recorded which). These receptors were obtained from a man aged 18 to 35 who had mild COVID-19 (a few samples of this study predate the infection). Cell type and time point are not known.

In its sample, this clonotype was seen a few times. The V and J genes are TRBV6-5 and TRBJ2-6; D is unclear. Germline V gene sequence: CDR1 MNHEY, CDR2 SVGAGI. This CDR3 contains 14 residues. V was clipped by 10 bases and J by 1 base, with 11 bases between them. CDR3 coding DNA: TGTGCCACCGGGCCGGATTCTGGGGCCAACGTCCTGACTTTC. Its translation is CATGPDSGANVLTF.

This clonotype was counted at least ten times. This chain uses TRBV3-1 with TRBJ2-1; weak D call: TRBD1 (5 bases). Germline lookup yields CDR1 LGHDT and CDR2 YNNKEL (reference sequence). Trimming took 4 bases from V and 10 from J, leaving 17 bases between them. CDR3 length equals 14 residues. CDR3 DNA sequence: TGTGCCAGCAGCCCTACAAAAGGGGCGGAGGAGCAGTTCTTC. It is translated as CASSPTKGAEEQFF.

The V gene is TRBV7-7, the J gene TRBJ2-5; D remains unclear. Per germline, CDR1 SSHAT and CDR2 FNYEAQ (reference sequence). Deletions cut 0 bases from V and 2 bases from J, with 4 bases between. The CDR3 is 13 residues long. CDR3 sequence: CASSLAVQETQYF. CDR3 nucleotides: TGTGCCAGCAGCTTAGCTGTGCAAGAGACCCAGTACTTC.

This clonotype came up a few times. The chain is built from TRBV24-1 and TRBJ2-3; perhaps TRBD1 as D (5 bases). This CDR3 has 14 amino acids. Looked up from germline, CDR1 is KGHDR and CDR2 is SFDVKD. Trimming stripped 4 bases from V and 6 bases from J, with 13 bases between. DNA of the CDR3: TGTGCCACCAGTGAAAAGGGGCCCGGGGATACGCAGTATTTT. Translated: CATSEKGPGDTQYF.

This clonotype was seen more than once but under ten times. The rearrangement uses TRBV3-1 and TRBJ2-3, with a tentative D call TRBD1 (7 bases). Trimming cost V 6 bases and J 1 base, with 23 bases left between them. The CDR3 spans 18 residues. Germline CDR1 is LGHDT and CDR2 is YNNKEL (reference sequence). The CDR3 DNA sequence: TGTGCCAGCAGTAAGGTAGCAGGGGGGAGTCGAGGCACAGATACGCAGTATTTT. It translates to CASSKVAGGSRGTDTQYF.

V and J are TRBV18 and TRBJ2-1; 9 bases are shared with TRBD1. Trimming removed 3 bases from V and 3 bases from J; junction bases left unmatched: 6. Germline V lookup: CDR1 KGHSH, CDR2 LQKENI. This CDR3 spans 16 amino acids. The CDR3 reads CASSPPGQGNYNEQFF. The CDR3 DNA follows: TGTGCCAGCTCACCGCCGGGACAGGGCAACTACAATGAGCAGTTCTTC.

V usage is TRBV25-1 and J usage is TRBJ2-3; 10 nucleotides match TRBD2. The germline V gene has CDR1 MGHDK and CDR2 SYGVNS. This CDR3 region has 15 residues. The V gene end was trimmed by 5 bases and the J gene end by 2 bases; junction bases not matched to a gene: 4. The chain's CDR3 is CASSQRGGPTDTQYF. CDR3 in DNA: TGTGCCAGCAGTCAGCGGGGGGGACCCACAGATACGCAGTATTTT.

This sequence joins TRBV27 and TRBJ2-3; D is undetermined. Per the germline V gene, CDR1 is MNHEY and CDR2 is SMNVEV (reference sequence). This CDR3 region has 15 residues. V lost 5 bases to trimming and J lost 2 bases, with 14 bases between them. The CDR3 DNA reads TGTGCCAGCAGTACGTGGGGTTCAACCACAGATACGCAGTATTTT. This gives the protein CASSTWGSTTDTQYF.